These 22 T cell receptor beta chains share one sample of origin, sequenced in a study of T cells in localized non-small cell lung cancer. Here immunoSEQ multiplex PCR was the method, and the copy in TCRdb shows in-frame clones only, minus some. The sample has tens of thousands of clones, 84% seen once. Sample: peripheral blood, taken before any cancer treatment. The receptor set was obtained from a female donor of 60 years or more with stage I lung adenocarcinoma.

This rearrangement joins TRBV12-5 to TRBJ2-5, with D perhaps matching TRBD2 (7 bases). V lost 5 bases to trimming and J lost 7 bases, with 14 bases between them. The length of the CDR3 is 13 residues. Germline loops: CDR1 LGHNT, CDR2 FRNRAP. CDR3 residues: CASGPRGARTQYF. The CDR3 nucleotides read TGTGCTAGTGGTCCCCGGGGGGCTCGGACCCAGTACTTC. Full variable domain (rest looked up from reference TRBV12-5 and TRBJ2-5): DARVTQTPRHKVTEMGQEVTMRCQPILGHNTVFWYRQTMMQGLELLAYFRNRAPLDDSGMPKDRFSAEMPDATLATLKIQPSEPRDSAVYFCASGPRGARTQYFGPGTRLLVL.

J is TRBJ2-2 and V is TRBV7-3; TRBD2 matches at 12 bases. Germline-derived CDR1 and CDR2 are SGHTA and FQGTGA. Trimming removed 1 base from V and 6 bases from J; junction bases left unmatched: 9. There are 18 residues in the CDR3. Here the CDR3 reads CASSLNPQLAGGSGELFF. CDR3 nucleotides: TGTGCCAGCAGCTTAAATCCCCAGCTAGCGGGAGGGTCCGGGGAGCTGTTTTTT.

The chain joins TRBV14 to TRBJ2-7; D possibly corresponds to TRBD1 (5 bases). The CDR3 is 14 amino acids. Trimming took off 1 base at V and 2 bases at J, with 9 bases between the two ends. The germline V gene has CDR1 SGHDN and CDR2 FVKESK. CDR3 residues: CASSQVDKTYEQYF. CDR3 nucleotides: TGTGCCAGCAGCCAAGTGGACAAAACCTACGAGCAGTACTTC.

This clone was observed once. The gene calls are TRBV5-6 and TRBJ2-1; weak D call: TRBD1 (6 bases). The V gene lost 7 bases and the J gene lost 5 bases, with 19 bases spanning the gap. There are 15 residues in the CDR3. CDR1 is SGHDT, CDR2 YYEEEE, per germline. CDR3 residues: CASHQSDRTDNEQFF. The CDR3 DNA sequence: TGTGCCAGCCATCAATCAGACAGGACTGACAATGAGCAGTTCTTC.

This clone turned up a few times. This chain joins TRBV5-8 and TRBJ2-1; 11 bases are a match to TRBD2. CDR1 SGHTS and CDR2 YDEGEE come from the germline V gene. Germline trimming cut 2 bases from V and 7 bases from J; bases unmatched to any gene: 8. The CDR3 runs to 16 residues. CDR3 loop: CASSLFGLAGPNEQFF. The CDR3 DNA sequence: TGTGCCAGCAGCTTATTTGGACTAGCGGGTCCTAATGAGCAGTTCTTC.

The chain combines TRBV18 with TRBJ1-6; possibly TRBD1 for D (5 bases). V was pared by 3 bases and J by 5 bases, with 11 bases between. The CDR3 loop spans 15 amino acids. Germline CDR1 is KGHSH and CDR2 is LQKENI. CDR3: CASSPRDSNNSPLHF. DNA of the CDR3: TGTGCCAGCTCACCGAGAGACAGCAATAATTCACCCCTCCACTTT. Full variable domain (outside the CDR3, taken from reference TRBV18 and TRBJ1-6): NAGVMQNPRHLVRRRGQEARLRCSPMKGHSHVYWYRQLPEEGLKFMVYLQKENIIDESGMPKERFSAEFPKEGPSILRIQQVVRGDSAAYFCASSPRDSNNSPLHFGNGTRLTVT.

In this sample, this clone turned up once. The V gene is TRBV30, the J gene TRBJ2-2; 11 bases are shared with TRBD2. V shed 1 base, J shed 4 bases, and the junction held 2 bases outside the gene matches. The CDR3 is 15 amino acids. The germline gives CDR1 GTSNPN, CDR2 SVGIG (reference sequence). This chain's CDR3 is CAWSATSGSTGELFF. CDR3 DNA sequence: TGTGCCTGGAGTGCTACTAGCGGGAGCACCGGGGAGCTGTTTTTT. The full variable domain, its missing parts supplied by reference TRBV30 and TRBJ2-2, is SQTIHQWPATLVQPVGSPLSLECTVEGTSNPNLYWYRQAAGRGLQLLFYSVGIGQISSEVPQNLSASRPQDRQFILSSKKLLLSDSGFYLCAWSATSGSTGELFFGEGSRLTVL.

V is TRBV2 and J is TRBJ2-5, with D unclear. Germline CDR1 SNHLY, CDR2 FYNNEI. V was trimmed by 6 bases and J by 4 bases, leaving 12 bases between them. The CDR3 runs 13 residues. The CDR3 region is CASSPRELETQYF. In DNA form, the CDR3 reads TGTGCCAGCAGCCCCCGAGAGTTAGAGACCCAGTACTTC.

The CDR3 is CATSRKQGVGEKLFF. CDR3 bases: TGTGCCACCAGCAGGAAACAGGGGGTAGGGGAAAAACTGTTTTTT. The chain links TRBV15 to TRBJ1-4; TRBD1 matches 8 bases. With 3 bases clipped from V and 8 bases from J, the junction kept 8 bases outside the gene matches. This CDR3 spans 15 amino acids. In germline, CDR1 is LNHNV, CDR2 YYDKDF (reference sequence). The whole variable domain, remainder taken from reference TRBV15 and TRBJ1-4, is DAMVIQNPRYQVTQFGKPVTLSCSQTLNHNVMYWYQQKSSQAPKLLFHYYDKDFNNEADTPDNFQSRRPNTSFCFLDIRSPGLGDTAMYLCATSRKQGVGEKLFFGSGTQLSVL.

This clone was observed a single time. The rearrangement links TRBV11-3 to TRBJ2-6; no reliable D call. CDR1 and CDR2 from the germline V gene are SGHNT and YENEEA. V lost 6 bases to trimming and J lost 4 bases, with 4 bases between them. The CDR3 extends over 12 amino acids. DNA of the CDR3: TGTGCCAGCAGTCTGGGGGCCAACGTCCTGACTTTC. It translates to CASSLGANVLTF.

The chain recombines TRBV4-1 with TRBJ1-5, with TRBD1 as a possible D gene (5 bases). Per the germline V gene, CDR1 is MGHRA and CDR2 is YSYEKL. The CDR3 contains 16 residues. The ends were cut back, 0 bases at V and 2 bases at J, with 11 bases in the middle. CDR3 nucleotide sequence: TGCGCCAGCAGCCAAGATCTAGGGGCTGGCAATCAGCCCCAGCATTTT. Translation gives CASSQDLGAGNQPQHF.

The V call is TRBV11-2, the J call TRBJ2-5; 12 nucleotides line up with TRBD2. CDR3 length: 14 residues. Germline trimming cut 5 bases from V and 6 bases from J; bases unmatched to any gene: 4. Germline CDR1 reads SGHAT; CDR2 reads FQNNGV. The CDR3 DNA follows: TGTGCCAGCAGCACGACTAGCGGGAGACAGACCCAGTACTTC. This sequence encodes CASSTTSGRQTQYF.

The chain employs TRBV27 and TRBJ2-1; 8 bases match TRBD2. Germline V gene data show CDR1 as MNHEY and CDR2 as SMNVEV (reference sequence). CDR3 length: 12 residues. With 6 bases clipped from V and 12 bases from J, the junction kept 7 bases outside the gene matches. This CDR3 is CASSREGTRQFF. In DNA form, the CDR3 reads TGTGCCAGCAGCCGGGAGGGGACTCGGCAGTTCTTC.

The chain has TRBV19 and TRBJ1-5, with D possibly matching TRBD1 (6 bases). The CDR3 extends over 13 amino acids. Germline CDR1 LNHDA, CDR2 SQIVND (reference sequence). Trimming took 3 bases from V and 5 from J, leaving 8 bases between them. CDR3 sequence reads: CASSIRGYQPQHF. In nucleotides, the CDR3 is TGTGCCAGTAGTATTAGGGGGTATCAGCCCCAGCATTTT. Drawing the rest from reference TRBV19 and TRBJ1-5, the complete variable domain is DGGITQSPKYLFRKEGQNVTLSCEQNLNHDAMYWYRQDPGQGLRLIYYSQIVNDFQKGDIAEGYSVSREKKESFPLTVTSAQKNPTAFYLCASSIRGYQPQHFGDGTRLSIL.

This clone was picked up one time. The chain combines TRBV7-9 with TRBJ1-1, with D possibly being TRBD1 (6 bases). This CDR3 comprises 12 residues. Trimming cost V 8 bases and J 8 bases, with 15 bases left between them. Germline lookup yields CDR1 SEHNR and CDR2 FQNEAQ (reference sequence). CDR3 nucleotide sequence: TGTGCCAGCGAAAAGGGGGAGGTGGAAGCTTTCTTT. It codes for CASEKGEVEAFF.

The chain has TRBV7-9 and TRBJ1-1; D is unclear. The germline V gene has CDR1 SEHNR and CDR2 FQNEAQ (reference sequence). The CDR3 loop spans 13 amino acids. V gave up 2 bases and J gave up 3 bases, with 7 bases separating them. CDR3 sequence (DNA): TGTGCCAGCAGCTTAATACCTGACACTGAAGCTTTCTTT. Protein sequence: CASSLIPDTEAFF.

The chain combines TRBV19 with TRBJ2-3; D not resolved. Trimming left V 5 bases short and J 1 base short, with 10 bases between. The length of the CDR3 is 14 residues. Per the germline V gene, CDR1 is LNHDA and CDR2 is SQIVND (reference sequence). The CDR3 reads CASSASRGTDTQYF. Written as DNA, the CDR3 is TGTGCCAGTAGTGCATCTAGGGGCACAGATACGCAGTATTTT.

The chain couples TRBV2 to TRBJ2-2; 7 bases match TRBD1. This CDR3 spans 14 amino acids. Unmatched junction bases numbered 2, after V lost 6 bases and J lost 1 base. Germline V CDR1 and CDR2: SNHLY, FYNNEI. CDR3: CASRRTGNTGELFF. Here the CDR3 DNA reads TGTGCCAGCAGAAGGACAGGGAACACCGGGGAGCTGTTTTTT.

The V call is TRBV5-6, the J call TRBJ1-5; D gene ambiguous. The CDR3 runs 14 residues. V was shortened by 3 bases and J by 1 base, with 8 bases between the two germline ends. Germline values: CDR1 SGHDT, CDR2 YYEEEE. The CDR3 nucleotides read TGTGCCAGCAGCTGGAGGGAGAGCAATCAGCCCCAGCATTTT. It yields the protein CASSWRESNQPQHF.

The chain recombines TRBV5-8 with TRBJ2-7, with D possibly being TRBD1 (6 bases). The CDR3 loop spans 15 amino acids. Germline CDR1 SGHTS, CDR2 YDEGEE. V was pared by 5 bases and J by 3 bases, with 18 bases between. This CDR3 is CASRHQTGQGYEQYF. DNA of the CDR3: TGTGCCAGCAGGCACCAGACGGGACAAGGCTACGAGCAGTACTTC.

V usage is TRBV11-3 and J usage is TRBJ2-3, with unresolved D. The V end was cut by 7 bases, the J end by 0 bases, with 8 bases between. This CDR3 has 13 residues. CDR1 and CDR2 (germline): SGHNT, YENEEA. The CDR3 sequence is CASTPSSTDTQYF. The CDR3 DNA follows: TGTGCCAGCACCCCCTCCAGCACAGATACGCAGTATTTT. Full variable domain (remainder filled in from reference TRBV11-3 and TRBJ2-3): EAGVVQSPRYKIIEKKQPVAFWCNPISGHNTLYWYLQNLGQGPELLIRYENEEAVDDSQLPKDRFSAERLKGVDSTLKIQPAELGDSAVYLCASTPSSTDTQYFGPGTRLTVL.

This sequence joins TRBV5-5 and TRBJ1-2, with no clear D. Germline assignment: CDR1 SGHKS and CDR2 YYEKEE (reference sequence). Trimming cost V 0 bases and J 2 bases, with 11 bases left between them. The CDR3 runs 15 residues. CDR3 DNA: TGTGCCAGCAGCTTGGGGGATGTCGGGAACTATGGCTACACCTTC. Translation: CASSLGDVGNYGYTF.